The clone carrying this T cell receptor (beta chain) was observed a handful of times. Antigen: not known. From the reads, TCRdb called clonotypes with MiXCR, one entry per CDR3 protein. The sample lists fewer than 200,000 distinct CDR3 sequences; approximately 14% were seen once. The source of the sample is a study of T cell repertoires in cytomegalovirus infection. Study-wide context: Signatures in public TCR beta sequences pointed to both CMV infection and matching HLA type.

The study, taken as a whole, reports: HLA-C-restricted CMV-specific TCR beta clonotypes prevailed in the ex vivo response.

This receptor was obtained from a human donor in good health (CMV status not recorded). Some clones in this sample may be carry-over from other donors' samples. Sequenced input: PBMCs.

CDR3 in amino acids: CATSGTVLAKNIQYF. The CDR3 DNA sequence: TGTGCCACAAGTGGGACAGTTTTAGCCAAAAACATTCAGTACTTC. The chain carries TRBV19 and TRBJ2-4, with 7 bases fitting TRBD1. V was pared by 10 bases and J by 0 bases, with 9 bases of the junction left unmatched. CDR3 length: 15 amino acids. CDR1 and CDR2 from the germline V gene are LNHDA and SQIVND (reference sequence).